Listed below are T cell receptor beta chains from one sample, sequenced in a study of T cells in Graves' hyperthyroidism and ophthalmopathy. TCRdb reanalysed the multiplex PCR reads using MiXCR and keeps one entry per CDR3 protein. The sample lists around 620,000 distinct CDR3 sequences; 16% were seen once. The sequenced material came from blood. Receptors originate from a woman aged 25-40 years with Graves' hyperthyroidism. CDR3s include the opening cysteine and the closing phenylalanine or tryptophan. The D gene is left open where the match is weak. Rows may omit the clone size; those that give it use once, few, many or a size class.

v_call,j_call,d_call,clone_size,cdr3_aa,cdr3_nt
TRBV13,TRBJ2-5,.,many,CASSPGKETQYF,TGTGCCAGCAGCCCTGGGAAAGAGACCCAGTACTTC
TRBV28,TRBJ2-1,.,many,CASGTEGYNEQFF,TGTGCCAGCGGGACCGAGGGTTACAATGAGCAGTTCTTC
TRBV6-1,TRBJ1-1,.,many,CASSESGGRTEAFF,TGTGCCAGCAGTGAATCCGGGGGGCGAACTGAAGCTTTCTTT
TRBV2,TRBJ2-3,TRBD1,many,CASSEDRISTDTQYF,TGTGCCAGCAGTGAGGACAGGATAAGCACAGATACGCAGTATTTT
TRBV28,TRBJ2-3,.,many,CASSDRDTQYF,TGTGCCAGCAGCGACAGGGATACGCAGTATTTT
TRBV9,TRBJ1-1,.,.,CASSVEGDGEGVSAEAFF,TGTGCCAGCAGCGTAGAGGGGGACGGGGAAGGTGTGAGCGCTGAAGCTTTCTTT
TRBV2,TRBJ1-1,.,.,CASSTHQGNTEAFF,TGTGCCAGCAGCACCCATCAGGGAAACACTGAAGCTTTCTTT
TRBV12-5,TRBJ2-3,TRBD1,.,CASGFRALPVTGGRTDTQYF,TGTGCTAGTGGTTTCCGCGCCCTGCCGGTGACAGGGGGCCGCACAGATACGCAGTATTTT
TRBV5-1,TRBJ2-3,TRBD2,.,CASSFLTTSGSLTDTPYF,TGCGCCAGCAGCTTTCTTACGACTAGCGGGAGTTTGACAGATACGCCGTATTTT
TRBV18,TRBJ1-5,TRBD1,few,CASSSGTGVSNQPQHF,TGTGCCAGCTCATCCGGGACAGGGGTCAGCAATCAGCCCCAGCATTTT
TRBV9,TRBJ2-7,TRBD2,few,CASSVGSGLAFEQYF,TGTGCCAGCAGCGTCGGTTCCGGACTAGCGTTCGAGCAGTACTTC
TRBV2,TRBJ2-1,TRBD2,many,CASSVVSGRTYNEQFF,TGTGCCAGCAGTGTGGTCAGCGGGAGAACCTACAATGAGCAGTTCTTC